This entry is about one T cell receptor beta chain. What it recognizes is unknown. These data originate in a study of CD8+CD57+ T cells in acquired aplastic anemia. Study context: Quantities of DNA derived from sorted CD4+ and CD8+ cells averaged approximately 3 ug. Healthy CD8+ samples averaged around 11 million reads. Study observations and caveats: CD8+ Simpson's diversity did not differ significantly between patients and controls. It was found that more than 25 CD8+ CDR3 sequences were shared between patients and controls.

From germline, CDR1 is LGHNA and CDR2 YSLEER. CDR3 length: 15 residues. The junction had 1 base not matched to a gene; V was cut back by 1 base and J by 1 base. The template for TCR beta VDJ and CDR3 sequence profiling was genomic DNA. Using its own MiXCR run on the reads, TCRdb lists one record per CDR3 protein. The repertoire holds around 400,000 distinct CDR3 sequences, 65% to 80% seen once, with 4% in the top ten. Sequenced input: sorted CD4+, CD8+, or CD8+CD57+ T cells (not recorded which) from PBMCs. The origin of this receptor is a human donor in good health, serving as a control. The V call is TRBV4-3, the J call TRBJ2-7; 10 positions match TRBD1. This CDR3 is CASSQGGQGSYEQYF. The CDR3 DNA is TGCGCCAGCAGCCAAGGGGGACAGGGGTCCTACGAGCAGTACTTC.